The 7 T cell receptor beta chains presented below share a single source sample, sequenced in a study of blood T cell repertoires in COVID-19. The method was immunoSEQ multiplex PCR; TCRdb's version includes in-frame clones alone and lacks a portion of them. Of some 390,000 clones in the sample, over 85% were seen once. The sequenced material came from PBMCs or T cells enriched from blood (not recorded which). The receptors derive from a woman younger than 45 who had recovered from COVID-19.

The chain combines TRBV5-1 with TRBJ2-1, with D possibly TRBD2 on 5 matching bases. The CDR3 length is 17 residues. Per the germline V gene, CDR1 is SGHRS and CDR2 is YFSETQ. The V and J ends lost 5 bases and 7 bases respectively, with 25 bases between them. The chain's CDR3 is CASSLAPHSAQRNEQFF. The DNA of the CDR3 is TGCGCCAGCAGTTTAGCTCCCCATAGCGCACAAAGGAATGAGCAGTTCTTC.

The V and J genes are TRBV3-1 (or the pseudogene TRBV3-2) and TRBJ2-7; 7 positions agree with TRBD2. CDR3 length: 15 amino acids. Germline lookup yields CDR1 LGHDT and CDR2 YNNKEL (reference sequence). The junction had 5 bases not matched to a gene; V was cut back by 0 bases and J by 3 bases. The CDR3 protein is CASSQEGREGYEQYF. For the CDR3, the DNA is TGTGCCAGCAGCCAAGAGGGGAGGGAAGGCTACGAGCAGTACTTC.

The rearrangement links TRBV5-1 to TRBJ1-2, with TRBD1 identical over 9 bases. Germline V gene sequence: CDR1 SGHRS, CDR2 YFSETQ. This CDR3 has 14 residues. Germline trimming cut 3 bases from V and 7 bases from J; bases unmatched to any gene: 7. This CDR3 is CASSSLTGGSGYTF. CDR3 in DNA: TGCGCCAGCAGCTCGTTAACAGGGGGCTCTGGCTACACCTTC.

The table lists this clone with a few counts. V gene TRBV3-1 (or the pseudogene TRBV3-2) combines with J gene TRBJ1-1, with D possibly being TRBD1 (5 bases). Trimming shortened V by 1 base and J by 7 bases, and 10 bases separated the two germline ends. Germline CDR1 is LGHDT and CDR2 is YNNKEL (reference sequence). CDR3 size: 13 residues. The CDR3 spells CASSQAAQGEAFF. The DNA of the CDR3 is TGTGCCAGCAGCCAAGCTGCCCAGGGTGAAGCTTTCTTT.

CDR3 protein: CASSYSDAGTGRYEQYF. The CDR3 DNA reads as TGTGCCAGCAGTTACTCGGACGCGGGGACAGGGCGCTACGAGCAGTACTTC. V usage is TRBV6-2 or TRBV6-3 and J usage is TRBJ2-7; the match to TRBD1 covers 9 bases. V shed 0 bases, J shed 3 bases, and the junction held 9 bases outside the gene matches. This CDR3 is 17 amino acids long. Germline V gene sequence: CDR1 MNHEY, CDR2 SVGEGT.

DNA of the CDR3: TGTGCCAGCATCGTGACAGGGAGCACTGAAGCTTTCTTT. Its translation: CASIVTGSTEAFF. The chain joins TRBV28 to TRBJ1-1; 7 bases match TRBD1. The length of the CDR3 is 13 residues. The ends lost 7 bases at V and 4 bases at J; junction bases unmatched: 6. Per the germline V gene, CDR1 is MDHEN and CDR2 is SYDVKM.

This sequence joins TRBV3-1 (or the pseudogene TRBV3-2) and TRBJ1-6, with D possibly being TRBD1 (5 bases). V lost 7 bases and J lost 3, with 16 bases in between. Germline V lookup: CDR1 LGHDT, CDR2 YNNKEL (reference sequence). CDR3 length: 16 residues. In nucleotides, the CDR3 is TGTGCCAGCACCTCAGGGTCGGGGGTCTATAATTCACCCCTCCACTTT. As protein: CASTSGSGVYNSPLHF.